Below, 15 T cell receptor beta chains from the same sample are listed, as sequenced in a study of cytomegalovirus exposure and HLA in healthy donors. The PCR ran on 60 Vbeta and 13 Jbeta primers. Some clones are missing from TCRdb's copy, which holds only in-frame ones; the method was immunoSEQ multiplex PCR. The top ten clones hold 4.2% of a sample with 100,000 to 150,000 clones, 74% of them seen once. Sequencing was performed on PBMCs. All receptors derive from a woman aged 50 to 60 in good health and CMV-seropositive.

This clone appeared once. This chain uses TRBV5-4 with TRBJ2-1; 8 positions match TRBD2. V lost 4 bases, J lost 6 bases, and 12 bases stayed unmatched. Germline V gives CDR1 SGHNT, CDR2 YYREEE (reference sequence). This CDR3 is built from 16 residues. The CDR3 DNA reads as TGTGCCAGCAGCGCACCCGGGACTAGTATTAGCAATGAGCAGTTCTTC. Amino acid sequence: CASSAPGTSISNEQFF.

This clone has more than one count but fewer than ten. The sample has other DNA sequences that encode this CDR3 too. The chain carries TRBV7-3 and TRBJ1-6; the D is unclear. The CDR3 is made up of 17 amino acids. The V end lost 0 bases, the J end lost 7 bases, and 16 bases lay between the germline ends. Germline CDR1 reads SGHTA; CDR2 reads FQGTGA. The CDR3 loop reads CASSLTGSPRGNSPLHF. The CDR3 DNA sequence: TGTGCCAGCAGCTTAACTGGTTCCCCTCGAGGGAATTCACCCCTCCACTTT.

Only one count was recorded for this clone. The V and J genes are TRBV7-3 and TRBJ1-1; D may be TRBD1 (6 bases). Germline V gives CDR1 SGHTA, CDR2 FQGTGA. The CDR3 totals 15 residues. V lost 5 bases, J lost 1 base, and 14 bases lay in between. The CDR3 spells CASSPRGGGNTEAFF. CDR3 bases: TGTGCCAGCAGCCCCAGGGGCGGAGGGAACACTGAAGCTTTCTTT.

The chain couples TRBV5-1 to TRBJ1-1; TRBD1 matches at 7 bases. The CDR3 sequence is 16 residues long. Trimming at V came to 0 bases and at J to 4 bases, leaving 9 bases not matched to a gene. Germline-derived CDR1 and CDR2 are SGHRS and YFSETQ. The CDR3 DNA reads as TGCGCCAGCAGCTTGGTAGGGGGCGCATTCCCCACTGAAGCTTTCTTT. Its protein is CASSLVGGAFPTEAFF. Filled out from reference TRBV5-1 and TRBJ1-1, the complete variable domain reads KAGVTQTPRYLIKTRGQQVTLSCSPISGHRSVSWYQQTPGQGLQFLFEYFSETQRNKGNFPGRFSGRQFSNSRSEMNVSTLELGDSALYLCASSLVGGAFPTEAFFGQGTRLTVV.

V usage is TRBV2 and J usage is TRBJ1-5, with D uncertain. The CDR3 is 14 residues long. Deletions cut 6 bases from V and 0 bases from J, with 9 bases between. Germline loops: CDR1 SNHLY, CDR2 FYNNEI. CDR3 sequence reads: CASRVHNSNQPQHF. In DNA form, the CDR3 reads TGTGCCAGCAGGGTTCACAATAGCAATCAGCCCCAGCATTTT.

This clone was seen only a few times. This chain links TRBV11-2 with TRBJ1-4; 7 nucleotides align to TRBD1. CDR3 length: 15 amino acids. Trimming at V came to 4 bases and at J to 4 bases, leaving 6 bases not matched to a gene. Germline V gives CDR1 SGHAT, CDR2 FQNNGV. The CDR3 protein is CASSSGQASNEKLFF. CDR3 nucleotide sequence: TGTGCCAGCAGCTCAGGACAGGCGAGTAATGAAAAACTGTTTTTT.

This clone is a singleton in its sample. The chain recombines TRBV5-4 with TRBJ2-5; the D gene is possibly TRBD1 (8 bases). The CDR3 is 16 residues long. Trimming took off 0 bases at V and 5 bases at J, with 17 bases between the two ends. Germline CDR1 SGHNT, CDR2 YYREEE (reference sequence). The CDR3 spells CASSLVQGQGGETQYF. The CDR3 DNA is TGTGCCAGCAGCTTGGTACAAGGACAGGGAGGGGAGACCCAGTACTTC.

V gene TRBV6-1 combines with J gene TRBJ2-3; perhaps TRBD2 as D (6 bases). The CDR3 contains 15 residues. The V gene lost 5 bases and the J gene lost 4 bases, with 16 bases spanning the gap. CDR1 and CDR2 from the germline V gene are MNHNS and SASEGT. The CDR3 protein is CASSQEGLTADTQYF. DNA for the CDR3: TGTGCCAGCAGTCAGGAGGGACTTACAGCAGATACGCAGTATTTT.

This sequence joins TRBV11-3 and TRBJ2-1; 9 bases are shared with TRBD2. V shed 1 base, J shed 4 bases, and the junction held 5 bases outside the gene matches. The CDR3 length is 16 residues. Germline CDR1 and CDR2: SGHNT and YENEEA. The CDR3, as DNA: TGTGCCAGCAGCTTAGGCGGCGGGGGGGAGTACAATGAGCAGTTCTTC. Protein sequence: CASSLGGGGEYNEQFF.

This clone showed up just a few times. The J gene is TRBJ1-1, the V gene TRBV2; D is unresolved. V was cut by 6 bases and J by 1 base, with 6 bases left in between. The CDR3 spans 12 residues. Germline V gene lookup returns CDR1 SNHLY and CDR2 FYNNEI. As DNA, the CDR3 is TGTGCCAGCAGCTTACAGAACACTGAAGCTTTCTTT. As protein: CASSLQNTEAFF.

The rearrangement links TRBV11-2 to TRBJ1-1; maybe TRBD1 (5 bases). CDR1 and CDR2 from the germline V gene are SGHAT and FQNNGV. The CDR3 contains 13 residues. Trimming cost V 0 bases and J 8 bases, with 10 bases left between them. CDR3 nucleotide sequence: TGTGCCAGCAGCTTAGACAGGGTGAGAGAAGCTTTCTTT. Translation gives CASSLDRVREAFF.

The CDR3, as DNA: TGTGCCAGTAGTATAGGGTCTGCGGTCTACGAGCAGTACTTC. Protein product: CASSIGSAVYEQYF. This chain uses TRBV19 with TRBJ2-7, with no clear D. V dropped 1 base and J dropped 3 bases, with 10 bases sitting between them. The CDR3 runs to 14 residues. Germline V lookup: CDR1 LNHDA, CDR2 SQIVND (reference sequence).

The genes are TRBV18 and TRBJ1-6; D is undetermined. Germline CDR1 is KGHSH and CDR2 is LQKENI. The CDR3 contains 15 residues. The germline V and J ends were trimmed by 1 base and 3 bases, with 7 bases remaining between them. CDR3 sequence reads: CASSPLSNYNSPLHF. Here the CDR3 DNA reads TGTGCCAGCTCACCACTTTCTAACTATAATTCACCCCTCCACTTT.

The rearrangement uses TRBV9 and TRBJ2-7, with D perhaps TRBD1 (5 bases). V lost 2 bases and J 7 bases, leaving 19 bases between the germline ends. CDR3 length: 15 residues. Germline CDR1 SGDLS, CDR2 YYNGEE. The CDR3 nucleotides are TGTGCCAGCAGCGTTAACAGGCTTGATCGTTTGGAGCAGTACTTC. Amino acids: CASSVNRLDRLEQYF.

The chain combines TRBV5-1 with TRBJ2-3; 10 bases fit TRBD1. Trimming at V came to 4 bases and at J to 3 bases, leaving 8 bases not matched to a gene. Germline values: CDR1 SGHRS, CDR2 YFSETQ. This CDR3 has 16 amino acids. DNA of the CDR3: TGCGCCAGCAGCGTCCAGACAGGGGGCGCGACAGATACGCAGTATTTT. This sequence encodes CASSVQTGGATDTQYF.